This T cell receptor beta chain is drawn from a study of T cell responses to AZD1222 COVID-19 vaccine. Findings and caveats of the study: The number of AZD1222 recipients seropositive at baseline was only five to seven.

As to this clone: Its cognate antigen is unknown.

This CDR3 is 13 amino acids long. V was pared by 5 bases and J by 5 bases, with 13 bases between. Germline CDR1 MDHEN, CDR2 SYDVKM. Method: immunoSEQ multiplex PCR; TCRdb's copy keeps in-frame clones and lacks some. This sample has about 150,000 clones, with 93% found just once. Sequenced material: peripheral blood, taken on day 0 of AZD1222 vaccination. This TCR derives from an adult in good health. V is TRBV28 and J is TRBJ2-7; D possibly uses TRBD1 or TRBD2 (5 bases each). The CDR3 bases are TGTGCCAGCAGTGATGTCATGGGGGACGAGCAGTACTTC. Its translation: CASSDVMGDEQYF. Looking up the rest from reference TRBV28 and TRBJ2-7 gives the full variable domain: DVKVTQSSRYLVKRTGEKVFLECVQDMDHENMFWYRQDPGLGLRLIYFSYDVKMKEKGDIPEGYSVSREKKERFSLILESASTNQTSMYLCASSDVMGDEQYFGPGTRLTVT.